The TCR beta chain under discussion was sequenced for a study of molecular identifiers for immune sequencing clone quantification. Previously described methods and listed TCR primers were used for bulk TCR libraries. MiXCR was run by TCRdb on the PCR reads, yielding one entry per CDR3 protein. The top ten clones hold about 1.4% of a sample with about 65,000 distinct CDR3 sequences, roughly 18% of them seen once. Study-wide results and limits: Clone sizes that are highly expanded could be underestimated when identical TCR molecules share a barcode.

The naive CD8 libraries originated from between roughly 19,000 and 1,000,000 sorted cells and drew on 10%, 30% or 50% RNA. This CDR3 spans 19 amino acids. Germline V gene lookup returns CDR1 SGHDT and CDR2 YYEEEE. J lost 4 bases, V lost 0 bases, and 16 bases had no gene match. This clonotype was recorded at least ten times. Its cognate antigen is unknown. The source of this sequence is a human donor in good health. Some libraries in this study had Jurkat cell RNA spiked in. The chain is built from TRBV5-6 and TRBJ2-1, with TRBD2 identical over 7 bases. Input material: naive CD8+ T cells from blood, with Jurkat cell RNA spiked in. Subset specified: FACS-sorted CD8+CD4-CCR7+CD45RA+ naive T cells. The CDR3 nucleotides are TGTGCCAGCAGCTTGGCGGGATTCCTGGTCCTAGCGGAATACAATGAGCAGTTCTTC. Amino acid sequence: CASSLAGFLVLAEYNEQFF. The variable domain in full, with the rest retrieved from reference TRBV5-6 and TRBJ2-1, is DAGVTQSPTHLIKTRGQQVTLRCSPKSGHDTVSWYQQALGQGPQFIFQYYEEEERQRGNFPDRFSGHQFPNYSSELNVNALLLGDSALYLCASSLAGFLVLAEYNEQFFGPGTRLTVL.